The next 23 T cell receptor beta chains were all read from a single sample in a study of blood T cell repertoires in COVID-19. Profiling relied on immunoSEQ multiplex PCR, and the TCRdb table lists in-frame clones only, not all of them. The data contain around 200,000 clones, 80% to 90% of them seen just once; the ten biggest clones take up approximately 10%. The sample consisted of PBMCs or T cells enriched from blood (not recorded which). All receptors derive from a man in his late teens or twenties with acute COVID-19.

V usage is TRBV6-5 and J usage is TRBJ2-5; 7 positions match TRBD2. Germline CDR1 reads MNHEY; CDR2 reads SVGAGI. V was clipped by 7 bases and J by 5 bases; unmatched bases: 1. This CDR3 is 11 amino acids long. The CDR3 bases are TGTGCCAGCACCGGGGGGGAGACCCAGTACTTC. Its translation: CASTGGETQYF.

As DNA, the CDR3 is TGTGCCAGTAGCTGGGACAGGGACACTGAAGCTTTCTTT. Encoded protein: CASSWDRDTEAFF. The V call is TRBV19, the J call TRBJ1-1, with 9 nucleotides matching TRBD1. The CDR3 runs to 13 residues. Germline V gene sequence: CDR1 LNHDA, CDR2 SQIVND (reference sequence). Germline trimming cut 6 bases from V and 3 bases from J; bases unmatched to any gene: 2.

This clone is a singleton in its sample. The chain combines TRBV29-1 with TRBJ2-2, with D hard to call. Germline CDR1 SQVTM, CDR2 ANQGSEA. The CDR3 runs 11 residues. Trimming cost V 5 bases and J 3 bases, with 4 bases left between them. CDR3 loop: CSVRDTGELFF. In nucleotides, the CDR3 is TGCAGCGTTCGGGACACCGGGGAGCTGTTTTTT.

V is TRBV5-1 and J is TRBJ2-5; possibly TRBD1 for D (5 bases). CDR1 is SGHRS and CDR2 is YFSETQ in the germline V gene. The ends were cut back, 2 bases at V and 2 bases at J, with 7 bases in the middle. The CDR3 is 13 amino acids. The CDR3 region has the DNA TGCGCCAGCAGCTTAGGGGTTCAAGAGACCCAGTACTTC. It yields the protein CASSLGVQETQYF.

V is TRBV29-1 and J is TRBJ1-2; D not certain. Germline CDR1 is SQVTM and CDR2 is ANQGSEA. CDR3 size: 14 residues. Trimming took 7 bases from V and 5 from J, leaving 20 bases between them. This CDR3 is CSAIPSGSAYGYTF. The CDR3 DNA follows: TGCAGCGCCATACCAAGCGGCAGCGCATATGGCTACACCTTC.

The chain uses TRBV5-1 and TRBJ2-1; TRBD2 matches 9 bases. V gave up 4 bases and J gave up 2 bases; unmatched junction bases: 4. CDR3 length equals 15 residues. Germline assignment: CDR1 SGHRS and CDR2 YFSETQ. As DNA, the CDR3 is TGCGCCAGCAGCATAGAGCGGGGGGCCTACAATGAGCAGTTCTTC. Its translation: CASSIERGAYNEQFF. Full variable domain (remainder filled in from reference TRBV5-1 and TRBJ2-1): KAGVTQTPRYLIKTRGQQVTLSCSPISGHRSVSWYQQTPGQGLQFLFEYFSETQRNKGNFPGRFSGRQFSNSRSEMNVSTLELGDSALYLCASSIERGAYNEQFFGPGTRLTVL.

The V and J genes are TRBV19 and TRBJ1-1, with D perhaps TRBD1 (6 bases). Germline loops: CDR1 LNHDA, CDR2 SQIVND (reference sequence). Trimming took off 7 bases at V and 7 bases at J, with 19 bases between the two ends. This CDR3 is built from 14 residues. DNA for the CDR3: TGTGCCAGTACCGGGACATTAACTACCGATGAAGCTTTCTTT. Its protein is CASTGTLTTDEAFF. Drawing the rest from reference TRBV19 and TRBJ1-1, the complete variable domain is DGGITQSPKYLFRKEGQNVTLSCEQNLNHDAMYWYRQDPGQGLRLIYYSQIVNDFQKGDIAEGYSVSREKKESFPLTVTSAQKNPTAFYLCASTGTLTTDEAFFGQGTRLTVV.

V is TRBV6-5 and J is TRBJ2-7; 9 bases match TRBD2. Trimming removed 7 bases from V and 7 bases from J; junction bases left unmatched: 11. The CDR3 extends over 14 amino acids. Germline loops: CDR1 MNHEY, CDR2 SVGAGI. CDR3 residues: CASTPSGRRGEQYF. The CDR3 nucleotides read TGTGCCAGCACTCCCAGCGGGAGGAGAGGGGAGCAGTACTTC.

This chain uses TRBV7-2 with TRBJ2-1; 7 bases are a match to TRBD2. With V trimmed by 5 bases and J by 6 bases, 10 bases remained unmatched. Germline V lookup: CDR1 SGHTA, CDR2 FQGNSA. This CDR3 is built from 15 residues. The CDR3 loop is CASSRSLAAINEQFF. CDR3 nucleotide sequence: TGTGCCAGCAGCCGTAGTCTAGCGGCTATCAATGAGCAGTTCTTC.

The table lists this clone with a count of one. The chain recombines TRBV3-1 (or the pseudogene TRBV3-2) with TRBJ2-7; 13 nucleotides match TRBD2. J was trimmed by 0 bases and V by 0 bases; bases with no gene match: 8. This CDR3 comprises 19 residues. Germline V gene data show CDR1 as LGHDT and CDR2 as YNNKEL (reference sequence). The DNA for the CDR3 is TGTGCCAGCAGCCAAGATCGGGGGACTAGCGGGACTTTCTCCTACGAGCAGTACTTC. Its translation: CASSQDRGTSGTFSYEQYF.

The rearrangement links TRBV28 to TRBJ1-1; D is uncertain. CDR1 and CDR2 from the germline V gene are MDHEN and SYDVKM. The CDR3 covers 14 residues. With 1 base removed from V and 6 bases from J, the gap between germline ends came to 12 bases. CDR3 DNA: TGTGCCAGCAGTTTATTCGGGGATGGAGCTGAAGCTTTCTTT. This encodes CASSLFGDGAEAFF.

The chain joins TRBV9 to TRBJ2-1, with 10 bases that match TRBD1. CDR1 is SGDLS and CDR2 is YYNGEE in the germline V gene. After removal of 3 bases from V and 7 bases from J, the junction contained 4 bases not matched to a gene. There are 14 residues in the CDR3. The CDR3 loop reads CASSDRQGANEQFF. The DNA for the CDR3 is TGTGCCAGCAGCGACAGACAGGGGGCAAATGAGCAGTTCTTC.

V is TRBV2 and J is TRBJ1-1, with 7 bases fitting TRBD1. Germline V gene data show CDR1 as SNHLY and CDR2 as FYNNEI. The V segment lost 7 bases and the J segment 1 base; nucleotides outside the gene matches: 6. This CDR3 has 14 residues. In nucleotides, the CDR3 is TGTGCCAGCAAGCGACAGGGAGGGAACACTGAAGCTTTCTTT. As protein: CASKRQGGNTEAFF.

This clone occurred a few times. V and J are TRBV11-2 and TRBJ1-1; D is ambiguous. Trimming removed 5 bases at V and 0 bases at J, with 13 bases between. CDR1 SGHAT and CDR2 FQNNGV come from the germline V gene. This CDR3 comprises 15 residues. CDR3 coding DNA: TGTGCCAGCAGCCACACCGGGAGTATGAACACTGAAGCTTTCTTT. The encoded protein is CASSHTGSMNTEAFF.

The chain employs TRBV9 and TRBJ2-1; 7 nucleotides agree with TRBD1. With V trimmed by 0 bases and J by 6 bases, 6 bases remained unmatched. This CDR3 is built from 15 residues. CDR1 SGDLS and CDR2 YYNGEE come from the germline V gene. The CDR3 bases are TGTGCCAGCAGCGTAGGTGGCAGGGGGATCAATGAGCAGTTCTTC. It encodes CASSVGGRGINEQFF.

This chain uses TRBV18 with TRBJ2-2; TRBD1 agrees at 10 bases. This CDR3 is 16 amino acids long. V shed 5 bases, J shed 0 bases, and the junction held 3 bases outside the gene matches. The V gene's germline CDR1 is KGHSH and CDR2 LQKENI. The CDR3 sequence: CASSTTGGPNTGELFF. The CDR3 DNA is TGTGCCAGCTCAACGACAGGGGGCCCGAACACCGGGGAGCTGTTTTTT.

The CDR3 DNA follows: TGCGCCAGCAGCCGGGCTAGCGGGAGGGCGGACAATGAGCAGTTCTTC. Its translation: CASSRASGRADNEQFF. The V and J genes are TRBV4-1 and TRBJ2-1, with 12 positions matching TRBD2. The CDR3 covers 16 residues. Germline V CDR1 and CDR2: MGHRA, YSYEKL. J lost 5 bases, V lost 4 bases, and 6 bases had no gene match.

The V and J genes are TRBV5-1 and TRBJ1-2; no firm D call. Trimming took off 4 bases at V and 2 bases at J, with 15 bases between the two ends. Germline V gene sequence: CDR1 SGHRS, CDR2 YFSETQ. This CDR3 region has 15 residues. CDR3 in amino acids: CASSRGVGWNYGYTF. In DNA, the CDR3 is TGCGCCAGCAGCCGGGGAGTTGGGTGGAACTATGGCTACACCTTC.

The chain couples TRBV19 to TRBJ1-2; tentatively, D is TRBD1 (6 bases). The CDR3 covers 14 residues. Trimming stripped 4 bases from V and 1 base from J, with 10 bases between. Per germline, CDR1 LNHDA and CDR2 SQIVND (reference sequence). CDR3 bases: TGTGCCAGTAGTAGAGACAGGTTTAACTATGGCTACACCTTC. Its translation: CASSRDRFNYGYTF.

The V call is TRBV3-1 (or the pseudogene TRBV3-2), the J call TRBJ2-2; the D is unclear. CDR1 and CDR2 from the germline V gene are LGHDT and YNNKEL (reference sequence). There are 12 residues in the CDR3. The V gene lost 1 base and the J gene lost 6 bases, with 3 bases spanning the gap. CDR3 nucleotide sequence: TGTGCCAGCAGCCAAGGGCCCGGGGAGCTGTTTTTT. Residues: CASSQGPGELFF.

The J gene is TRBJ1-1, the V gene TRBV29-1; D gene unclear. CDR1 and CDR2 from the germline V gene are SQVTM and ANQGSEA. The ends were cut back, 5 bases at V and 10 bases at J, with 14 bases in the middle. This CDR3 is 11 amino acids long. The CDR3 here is CSVPAPEGAFF. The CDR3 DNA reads TGCAGCGTTCCGGCCCCGGAGGGAGCTTTCTTT.

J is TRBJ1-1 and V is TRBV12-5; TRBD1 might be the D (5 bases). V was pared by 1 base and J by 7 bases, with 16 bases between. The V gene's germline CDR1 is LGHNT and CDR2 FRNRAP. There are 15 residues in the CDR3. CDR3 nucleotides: TGTGCTAGTGGTTTGGAGGGGAGGGAACCGTATGAAGCTTTCTTT. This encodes CASGLEGREPYEAFF.

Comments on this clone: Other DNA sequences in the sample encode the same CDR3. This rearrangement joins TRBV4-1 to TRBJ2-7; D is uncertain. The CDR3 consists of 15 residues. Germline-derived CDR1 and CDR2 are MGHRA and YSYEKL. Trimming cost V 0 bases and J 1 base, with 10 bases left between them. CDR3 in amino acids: CASSQDRGSSYEQYF. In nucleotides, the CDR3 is TGCGCCAGCAGCCAAGATCGCGGCAGTTCCTACGAGCAGTACTTC.